The T cell receptor beta chain described here comes from a study of regulatory T cells in long-lasting Graves disease. General observations from the study: New patients shared some 970 public clonotypes, fewer than the roughly 3,000 shared by persistent patients.

Time point given: persistent/refractory GD, antithyroid drugs over 5 years with positive TRAb. Making the TCR library involved RNA that had been extracted from PBMCs. The patients were enrolled through endocrinology in Xi'an, China. Of note for this clonotype: Its antigen is currently unknown.

Both iRepertoire HTBI primers and Arm-PCR of CDR3 regions were used to build the TCR beta libraries. TCRdb re-called the multiplex PCR reads with MiXCR, one entry per CDR3 protein. The repertoire holds 350,000 to 450,000 distinct CDR3 sequences, with roughly 24% as singletons. Material: peripheral blood mononuclear cells (PBMCs), obtained when the disease was refractory, from a patient treated with antithyroid drugs. This clonotype originated in a woman aged 35 to 49 with Graves disease.

The CDR3 sequence is CASRTDRGSNTEAFF. For the CDR3, the DNA is TGTGCCAGCAGAACCGACAGGGGCTCGAACACTGAAGCTTTCTTT. This sequence joins TRBV6-1 and TRBJ1-1; 8 bases fit TRBD1. In germline, CDR1 is MNHNS, CDR2 SASEGT. With V trimmed by 6 bases and J by 1 base, 7 bases remained unmatched. CDR3 length equals 15 residues.